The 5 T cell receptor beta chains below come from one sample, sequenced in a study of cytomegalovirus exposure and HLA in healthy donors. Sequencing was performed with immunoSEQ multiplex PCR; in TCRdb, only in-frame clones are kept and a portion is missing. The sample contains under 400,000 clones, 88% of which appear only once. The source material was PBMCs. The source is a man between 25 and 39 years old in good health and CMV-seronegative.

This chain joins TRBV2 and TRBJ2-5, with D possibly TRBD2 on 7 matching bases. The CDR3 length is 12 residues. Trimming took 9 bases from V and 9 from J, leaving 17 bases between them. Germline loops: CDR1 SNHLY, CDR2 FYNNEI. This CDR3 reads CASLTRGGSQYF. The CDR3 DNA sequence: TGTGCCAGTCTTACCAGGGGAGGGTCCCAGTACTTC. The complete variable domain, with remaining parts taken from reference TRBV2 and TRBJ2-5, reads EPEVTQTPSHQVTQMGQEVILRCVPISNHLYFYWYRQILGQKVEFLVSFYNNEISEKSEIFDDQFSVERPDGSNFTLKIRSTKLEDSAMYFCASLTRGGSQYFGPGTRLLVL.

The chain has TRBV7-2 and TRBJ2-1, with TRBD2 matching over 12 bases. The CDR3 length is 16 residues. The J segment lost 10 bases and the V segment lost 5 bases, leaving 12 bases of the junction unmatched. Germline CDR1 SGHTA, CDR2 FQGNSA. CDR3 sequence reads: CASSAPLAGGLREQFF. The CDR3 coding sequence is TGTGCCAGCAGCGCGCCTCTAGCGGGGGGGCTTCGGGAGCAGTTCTTC.

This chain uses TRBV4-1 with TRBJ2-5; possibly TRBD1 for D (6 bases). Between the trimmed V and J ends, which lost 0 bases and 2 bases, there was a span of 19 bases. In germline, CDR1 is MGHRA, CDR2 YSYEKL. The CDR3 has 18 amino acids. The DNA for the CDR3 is TGCGCCAGCAGCCAAGAACGGGGAACCCTCAGGGGACAAGAGACCCAGTACTTC. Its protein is CASSQERGTLRGQETQYF.

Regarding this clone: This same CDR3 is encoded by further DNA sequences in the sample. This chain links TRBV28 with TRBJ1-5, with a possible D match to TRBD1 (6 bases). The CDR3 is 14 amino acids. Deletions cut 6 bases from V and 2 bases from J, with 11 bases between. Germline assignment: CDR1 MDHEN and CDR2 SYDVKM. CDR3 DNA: TGTGCCAGCAGCTCGGGACAAGGCAATCAGCCCCAGCATTTT. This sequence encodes CASSSGQGNQPQHF.

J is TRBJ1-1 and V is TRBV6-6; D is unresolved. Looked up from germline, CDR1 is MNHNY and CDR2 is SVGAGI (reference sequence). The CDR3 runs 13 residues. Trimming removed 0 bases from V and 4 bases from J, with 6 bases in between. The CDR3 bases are TGTGCCAGCAGTTACTCAGGGAGCACTGAAGCTTTCTTT. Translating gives CASSYSGSTEAFF.